This is a list of T cell receptor beta chains from one sample in a study of T cell responses to AZD1222 COVID-19 vaccine. Here immunoSEQ multiplex PCR was the method, and the copy in TCRdb shows in-frame clones only, minus some. The sample has around 160,000 clones, about 90% seen once; the top ten hold less than 5.5%. The sample in question was peripheral blood, obtained on day 0 of AZD1222 vaccination. These receptors originate from an adult in good health. Each CDR3 is given with its conserved first and last residue. The D gene is left open where the match is weak. Clone size is stated in some rows and not others, as once, few, many or a class when expanded.

v_gene,j_gene,abundance,d_gene,CDR3nt,CDR3aa
TRBV5-6,TRBJ2-7,NA,NA,TGTGCCAGCAGCTTGGCGGGGGAGCAGTACTTC,CASSLAGEQYF
TRBV4-1,TRBJ1-5,NA,TRBD1,TGCGCCAGCAGCACCCGACAGGGGGCGAATAGCAATCAGCCCCAGCATTTT,CASSTRQGANSNQPQHF
TRBV15,TRBJ2-1,NA,TRBD1,TGTGCCACCAGCAGGGGACAGGGGGGAGGATACAATGAGCAGTTCTTC,CATSRGQGGGYNEQFF
TRBV5-8,TRBJ2-1,NA,TRBD1,TGTGCCAGCAGCTACTGGACAGGGGCCTCCTCTTCCTACAATGAGCAGTTCTTC,CASSYWTGASSSYNEQFF
TRBV5-4,TRBJ2-3,NA,NA,TGTGCCAGCAGCTTAAGCACAGATACGCAGTATTTT,CASSLSTDTQYF
TRBV6-5,TRBJ1-2,NA,NA,TGTGCCAGCAGTTACCCGGGACAATATGGCTACACCTTC,CASSYPGQYGYTF
TRBV18,TRBJ2-3,NA,TRBD1,TGTGCCAGCTTAACCGACAGGGCTGTGGCGCAGAGGGCAGATACGCAGTATTTT,CASLTDRAVAQRADTQYF
TRBV18,TRBJ1-1,NA,TRBD1,TGTGCCAGCTCACCGGGGACAGGGGGGAGCACTGAAGCTTTCTTT,CASSPGTGGSTEAFF
TRBV4-3,TRBJ2-1,NA,TRBD2,TGCGCCAGCAGCCAAGACGGGAGGGAGCCTTACAATGAGCAGTTCTTC,CASSQDGREPYNEQFF
TRBV2,TRBJ2-3,NA,TRBD2,TGTGCCAGCAGTGGAGGGGCGGGAGGCTCAGATACGCAGTATTTT,CASSGGAGGSDTQYF
TRBV6-2/TRBV6-3,TRBJ1-5,NA,NA,TGTGCCAGCAGTTATAGACAGCCCAATCAGCCCCAGCATTTT,CASSYRQPNQPQHF
TRBV28,TRBJ1-2,NA,TRBD1,TGTGCCAGCACCAATCCCGGACAGGGTGGATATGGCTACACCTTC,CASTNPGQGGYGYTF
TRBV12-3/TRBV12-4,TRBJ1-2,NA,NA,TGTGCCAGCAGTGGGGACGGACCGACAGGCTACACCTTC,CASSGDGPTGYTF
TRBV11-3,TRBJ2-2,NA,NA,TGTGCCAGCAGCCCGAGGACAGACGGGGAGCTGTTTTTT,CASSPRTDGELFF
TRBV10-3,TRBJ1-2,NA,NA,TGTGCCACACAAAACAAAAAAGGGGATGGCTACACCTTC,CATQNKKGDGYTF
TRBV18,TRBJ1-2,few,NA,TGTGCCAGCTCACCATCCGGGGACGGCTACACCTTC,CASSPSGDGYTF
TRBV4-3,TRBJ2-5,NA,TRBD2,TGCGCCAGCAGCCAAGTGGGACTAGCGGCGGAGACCCAGTACTTC,CASSQVGLAAETQYF
TRBV5-6,TRBJ1-1,NA,NA,TGTGCCAGCAGCTTGGTAGGAGGTGGGCCTTTCTTT,CASSLVGGGPFF
TRBV11-2,TRBJ2-3,once,NA,TGTGCCAGCAGCCGCCCGGGTGATACGCAGTATTTT,CASSRPGDTQYF
TRBV19,TRBJ2-7,NA,NA,TGTGCCAGTCATACGACTTACGAGCAGTACTTC,CASHTTYEQYF
TRBV2,TRBJ2-3,once,TRBD2,TGTGCCAGCAGTCCACTAGCGGGAGGCACAGATACGCAGTATTTT,CASSPLAGGTDTQYF
TRBV19,TRBJ2-5,NA,NA,TGTGCCAGTCGGCCTAGCAGCCTGGGCACACAAGAGACCCAGTACTTC,CASRPSSLGTQETQYF
TRBV27,TRBJ1-1,NA,NA,TGTGCCAGCAAGGAAACAGGGTCGAACACTGAAGCTTTCTTT,CASKETGSNTEAFF
TRBV5-5,TRBJ2-1,NA,NA,TGTGCCAGCAGCGGGCAGCCCTACAATGAGCAGTTCTTC,CASSGQPYNEQFF
TRBV7-2,TRBJ2-7,NA,NA,TGTGCCAGCAGCTTCGACAGCTCCTACGAGCAGTACTTC,CASSFDSSYEQYF
TRBV11-1,TRBJ2-1,NA,NA,TGTGCCAGCAGCCCCACCCCCTTAGTGCAGCAGTTCTTC,CASSPTPLVQQFF
TRBV7-2,TRBJ2-1,NA,TRBD2,TGTGCCAGCAGCTACACAGGGATAGCGGGACTCTATGAGCAGTTCTTC,CASSYTGIAGLYEQFF
TRBV6-5,TRBJ1-1,NA,NA,TGTGCCAGCAGTTCCCCGGGGAACACTGAAGCTTTCTTT,CASSSPGNTEAFF
TRBV4-2,TRBJ2-2,NA,NA,TGTGCCAGCAGTCAACTACGGAACACCGGGGAGCTGTTTTTT,CASSQLRNTGELFF
TRBV7-9,TRBJ2-7,NA,NA,TGTGCCAGCAGCCATGAAGGGGGAGATGTCTACGAGCAGTACTTC,CASSHEGGDVYEQYF
TRBV19,TRBJ2-5,once,NA,TGTGCCAGTAGTGCGCTTGGCGGGGTCCTAGCCTTAGAGACCCAGTACTTC,CASSALGGVLALETQYF
TRBV3-1/TRBV3-2,TRBJ2-1,NA,TRBD2,TGTGCCAGCAGCCAAGACCCTAGCGGGAGGAATGAGCAGTTCTTC,CASSQDPSGRNEQFF
TRBV27,TRBJ2-1,NA,TRBD2,TGTGCCAGCAGTTTAAGCCCGGGACTAGCGGCCCGCGGTGAGCAGTTCTTC,CASSLSPGLAARGEQFF
TRBV7-9,TRBJ1-3,NA,NA,TGTGCCAGCAGCCCAAAAACTGGAAACACCATATATTTT,CASSPKTGNTIYF
TRBV5-1,TRBJ2-5,NA,NA,TGCGCCAGCAGCTCGCCCCGGGGTGAGGGGGTGTACCAAGAGACCCAGTACTTC,CASSSPRGEGVYQETQYF
TRBV5-6,TRBJ2-7,NA,TRBD2,TGTGCCAGCAGCTTCGGGACTAGCGGGGAGCAGTACTTC,CASSFGTSGEQYF
TRBV4-3,TRBJ2-7,NA,TRBD1,TGCGCCAGCAGCCGAGAGGACAGGGCAACGTACGAGCAGTACTTC,CASSREDRATYEQYF
TRBV7-3,TRBJ2-1,NA,TRBD2,TGTGCCAGCAGCGCGGGACTAGCGGGATCGGAGGCGCAGTTCTTC,CASSAGLAGSEAQFF
TRBV27,TRBJ2-7,once,NA,TGTGCCAGCAGGGTCTTGGGGGGCGTGGAGCAGTACTTC,CASRVLGGVEQYF
TRBV5-4,TRBJ1-1,NA,NA,TGTGCCAGCAGCTTGCCCCGGGGCTTCGAAGCTTTCTTT,CASSLPRGFEAFF
TRBV7-9,TRBJ1-1,NA,NA,TGTGCCAGCAGCTTGGGGGGTGAAGCTTTCTTT,CASSLGGEAFF
TRBV18,TRBJ2-6,NA,NA,TGTGCCAGCTCACCTACTAGGGGGGCCAACGTCCTGACTTTC,CASSPTRGANVLTF
TRBV6-2/TRBV6-3,TRBJ2-5,NA,NA,TGTGCCAGCAGTTACGGTCGGCCGCATCCGGGCACTGTCCAAGAGACCCAGTACTTC,CASSYGRPHPGTVQETQYF
TRBV7-2,TRBJ2-3,NA,NA,TGTGCCAGCAGCCCCGGCTGGGGGAACACAGATACGCAGTATTTT,CASSPGWGNTDTQYF
TRBV6-6,TRBJ2-1,NA,TRBD2,TGTGCCAGCAGTTACTCAAGACTAGCGGACAATGAGCAGTTCTTC,CASSYSRLADNEQFF
TRBV9,TRBJ2-7,once,NA,TGTGCCAGCAGCGTAGGGAACACCCACTACGAGCAGTACTTC,CASSVGNTHYEQYF
TRBV29-1,TRBJ2-5,NA,NA,TGCAGCGGTGACGGCTCAGGGACCAGGACCCAGTACTTC,CSGDGSGTRTQYF